Only a few counts were recorded for the clone carrying this T cell receptor beta chain. Its specificity is unknown. CDR3 length: 12 amino acids. Germline V gives CDR1 SQVTM, CDR2 ANQGSEA. Trimming shortened V by 5 bases and J by 1 base, and 8 bases separated the two germline ends. This entry is derived from a study of CD8+ T cells in alopecia areata. Study observations and caveats: Relative to mice, TCR sharing across patients was less clear, a difference possibly HLA-related. Lesional scalp displayed greater clonality than normal scalp, most notably in alopecia totalis/universalis.

Following RNA extraction, reverse transcription yielded cDNA that acted as the sequencing template. TCRdb's table, derived via immunoSEQ multiplex PCR, lists solely in-frame clones and lacks some. The repertoire has 30,000 to 35,000 clones, about 60% of them found once; the top ten carry around 38%. The V call is TRBV29-1, the J call TRBJ1-1; no reliable D call. The receptor was isolated from a human donor with alopecia areata. The sequenced material came from NKG2D-high CD8+ T cells sorted from blood. The DNA for the CDR3 is TGCAGCGTTATTCTGCCGAACACTGAAGCTTTCTTT. Translation gives CSVILPNTEAFF. Full variable domain (outside the CDR3, taken from reference TRBV29-1 and TRBJ1-1): SAVISQKPSRDICQRGTSLTIQCQVDSQVTMMFWYRQQPGQSLTLIATANQGSEATYESGFVIDKFPISRPNLTFSTLTVSNMSPEDSSIYLCSVILPNTEAFFGQGTRLTVV.